These T cell receptor beta chains were read from a single sample in a study of blood T cell repertoires in COVID-19. This table comes from immunoSEQ multiplex PCR, and its TCRdb copy is limited to in-frame clones, with some not included. The table lists around 300,000 clones, 90% of them singletons. Material for sequencing was PBMCs or T cells enriched from blood (not recorded which). The receptors stem from a young woman with acute COVID-19. CDR3s include the opening cysteine and the closing phenylalanine or tryptophan. A D gene is named only where the DNA matches it firmly. Part of the rows lack a size; the others show once, few, many or a class for expanded clones.

J gene: TRBJ1-2
D gene: TRBD1
V gene: TRBV28
clone size: once
CDR3 DNA: TGTGCCAGCAGTCCGGGACAGAATACTAACTATGGCTACACCTTC
CDR3 protein: CASSPGQNTNYGYTF

J gene: TRBJ1-4
D gene: NA
V gene: TRBV9
clone size: NA
CDR3 DNA: TGTGCCAGCAGTCCCCACGACATAGATAATGAAAAACTGTTTTTT
CDR3 protein: CASSPHDIDNEKLFF

J gene: TRBJ2-1
D gene: NA
V gene: TRBV6-2/TRBV6-3
clone size: NA
CDR3 DNA: TGTGCCAGCAGTTACTCGACGCACGGCGGGATTGGCAATGAGCAGTTCTTC
CDR3 protein: CASSYSTHGGIGNEQFF

J gene: TRBJ1-1
D gene: NA
V gene: TRBV18
clone size: once
CDR3 DNA: TGTGCCAGCTCAGAGTCGCCGAACACTGAAGCTTTCTTT
CDR3 protein: CASSESPNTEAFF

J gene: TRBJ2-7
D gene: NA
V gene: TRBV3-1/TRBV3-2
clone size: NA
CDR3 DNA: TGTGCCAGCAGCCAAACCCCCGAGCGGAACGAGCAGTACTTC
CDR3 protein: CASSQTPERNEQYF

J gene: TRBJ2-1
D gene: TRBD1
V gene: TRBV7-3
clone size: NA
CDR3 DNA: TGTGCCAGCAGCCCCTCCAGGACAGGGACCTACAATGAGCAGTTCTTC
CDR3 protein: CASSPSRTGTYNEQFF

J gene: TRBJ1-6
D gene: TRBD1
V gene: TRBV7-6
clone size: NA
CDR3 DNA: TGTGCCAGCAGCTTAAGGACAGGGCTTAATTCACCCCTCCACTTT
CDR3 protein: CASSLRTGLNSPLHF

J gene: TRBJ1-3
D gene: TRBD1
V gene: TRBV5-1
clone size: NA
CDR3 DNA: TGCGCCAGCAGCGCAGGGGGCTGGACTGGAAACACCATATATTTT
CDR3 protein: CASSAGGWTGNTIYF

J gene: TRBJ1-2
D gene: TRBD1
V gene: TRBV28
clone size: NA
CDR3 DNA: TGTGCCAGCAGTAAGGGGACAGGGTCGTGGTATGGCTACACCTTC
CDR3 protein: CASSKGTGSWYGYTF

J gene: TRBJ2-2
D gene: TRBD1
V gene: TRBV5-1
clone size: once
CDR3 DNA: TGCGCCAGCAGCGTCCAGGGGGCGCTGAACGGGGAGCTGTTTTTT
CDR3 protein: CASSVQGALNGELFF

J gene: TRBJ1-3
D gene: NA
V gene: TRBV3-1/TRBV3-2
clone size: NA
CDR3 DNA: TGTGCCAGCAGCTCGAACATCGGAGGTGCTGGAAACACCATATATTTT
CDR3 protein: CASSSNIGGAGNTIYF

J gene: TRBJ2-7
D gene: NA
V gene: TRBV5-4
clone size: NA
CDR3 DNA: TGTGCCAGCAGCTTGGAACTAATAACGCACGAGCAGTACTTC
CDR3 protein: CASSLELITHEQYF

J gene: TRBJ1-5
D gene: NA
V gene: TRBV19
clone size: NA
CDR3 DNA: TGTGCCAGTAGTATTCAAGGGGCCGTGAATCAGCCCCAGCATTTT
CDR3 protein: CASSIQGAVNQPQHF

J gene: TRBJ2-1
D gene: TRBD2
V gene: TRBV28
clone size: NA
CDR3 DNA: TGTGCCCGAAAGACTAGCGGGAGGGCCGCGATCGATGAGCAGTTCTTC
CDR3 protein: CARKTSGRAAIDEQFF

J gene: TRBJ1-6
D gene: TRBD1
V gene: TRBV5-6
clone size: NA
CDR3 DNA: TGTGCCAGCAGATTAAACCCGGGACAGATAAATTCACCCCTCCACTTT
CDR3 protein: CASRLNPGQINSPLHF

J gene: TRBJ1-2
D gene: TRBD1
V gene: TRBV28
clone size: NA
CDR3 DNA: TGTGCCAGCAGGACGCCCGGGGACAGGGACAATGGCTACACCTTC
CDR3 protein: CASRTPGDRDNGYTF

J gene: TRBJ1-1
D gene: TRBD1
V gene: TRBV7-9
clone size: NA
CDR3 DNA: TGTGCCAGCAGCCCAGCTTTAGGGGGCGGATTGAACACTGAAGCTTTCTTT
CDR3 protein: CASSPALGGGLNTEAFF

J gene: TRBJ2-7
D gene: NA
V gene: TRBV9
clone size: NA
CDR3 DNA: TGTGCCAGCAGCGTAGCTACAGGAGGGCTAGTCGAGGAAGAGCAGTACTTC
CDR3 protein: CASSVATGGLVEEEQYF

J gene: TRBJ2-1
D gene: TRBD2
V gene: TRBV24-1
clone size: NA
CDR3 DNA: TGTGCCACCAGTGATACAACTCGGAGCGGGAGGACGATCTTC
CDR3 protein: CATSDTTRSGRTIF

J gene: TRBJ2-7
D gene: TRBD2
V gene: TRBV6-5
clone size: NA
CDR3 DNA: TGTGCCAGCAGTTACTCCCTAGCGGTGGCCAACGAGCAGTACTTC
CDR3 protein: CASSYSLAVANEQYF

J gene: TRBJ1-2
D gene: TRBD1
V gene: TRBV19
clone size: NA
CDR3 DNA: TGTGCCAGTAGTAGGGACAGAAACTATGGCTACACCTTC
CDR3 protein: CASSRDRNYGYTF

J gene: TRBJ2-1
D gene: NA
V gene: TRBV7-9
clone size: few
CDR3 DNA: TGTGCCAGCAGCTCGGAGTTCAATGAGCAGTTCTTC
CDR3 protein: CASSSEFNEQFF

J gene: TRBJ2-3
D gene: TRBD2
V gene: TRBV7-6
clone size: NA
CDR3 DNA: TGTGCCAGCAGCTTAGTGGCTAGCGGGTCAGATACGCAGTATTTT
CDR3 protein: CASSLVASGSDTQYF

J gene: TRBJ2-3
D gene: NA
V gene: TRBV3-1/TRBV3-2
clone size: NA
CDR3 DNA: TGTGCCAGCAGCCAAGACCCCTCCGGGAGTACCACAGATACGCAGTATTTT
CDR3 protein: CASSQDPSGSTTDTQYF

J gene: TRBJ2-1
D gene: NA
V gene: TRBV28
clone size: NA
CDR3 DNA: TGTGCCAGCGAATCCAACAGGAGAAATGAGCAGTTCTTC
CDR3 protein: CASESNRRNEQFF

J gene: TRBJ2-3
D gene: TRBD2
V gene: TRBV18
clone size: NA
CDR3 DNA: TGTGCCAGCTCACCAATAGCCGGGACTACCGACACAGATACGCAGTATTTT
CDR3 protein: CASSPIAGTTDTDTQYF

J gene: TRBJ2-7
D gene: TRBD1
V gene: TRBV6-5
clone size: NA
CDR3 DNA: TGTGCCAGCGCCCCGGGACAGACCTACGAGCAGTACTTC
CDR3 protein: CASAPGQTYEQYF

J gene: TRBJ1-2
D gene: NA
V gene: TRBV6-5
clone size: NA
CDR3 DNA: TGTGCCAGCAGTTACTCCGCGACAGCTCCTAACTATGGCTACACCTTC
CDR3 protein: CASSYSATAPNYGYTF

J gene: TRBJ1-5
D gene: NA
V gene: TRBV24-1
clone size: NA
CDR3 DNA: TGTGCCACCAGTGATTCCCCCGGCGGGGGTCAGGGGCCCCAGCATTTT
CDR3 protein: CATSDSPGGGQGPQHF

J gene: TRBJ1-5
D gene: NA
V gene: TRBV5-1
clone size: NA
CDR3 DNA: TGCGCCAGCAGCTTGGATGGGGTCCGGGGGCAGCCCCAGCATTTT
CDR3 protein: CASSLDGVRGQPQHF

J gene: TRBJ1-1
D gene: NA
V gene: TRBV5-5
clone size: NA
CDR3 DNA: TGTGCCAGCAGCTTGATGAGTTTAGGGGGCACTGAAGCTTTCTTT
CDR3 protein: CASSLMSLGGTEAFF

J gene: TRBJ2-7
D gene: NA
V gene: TRBV27
clone size: once
CDR3 DNA: TGTGCCAGCAGTCCGAGGTCACACAGGGACGAGCAGTACTTC
CDR3 protein: CASSPRSHRDEQYF

J gene: TRBJ1-4
D gene: NA
V gene: TRBV6-1
clone size: NA
CDR3 DNA: TGTGCCAGCAGTGAAAAAGGGGGATATATGGAAAAACTGTTTTTT
CDR3 protein: CASSEKGGYMEKLFF

J gene: TRBJ1-6
D gene: NA
V gene: TRBV4-2
clone size: NA
CDR3 DNA: TGTGCCAGCAGCCAACAGGAGGCTAAGGATTCACCCCTCCACTTT
CDR3 protein: CASSQQEAKDSPLHF

J gene: TRBJ2-3
D gene: TRBD2
V gene: TRBV24-1
clone size: NA
CDR3 DNA: TGTGCCACCAGTGGATTCGGTAGGACTAGCGGGAGGTCAGATACGCAGTATTTT
CDR3 protein: CATSGFGRTSGRSDTQYF

J gene: TRBJ2-7
D gene: NA
V gene: TRBV29-1
clone size: NA
CDR3 DNA: TGCAGCGTTGTAGCCGCCTACGAGCAGTACTTC
CDR3 protein: CSVVAAYEQYF

J gene: TRBJ2-7
D gene: NA
V gene: TRBV6-1
clone size: NA
CDR3 DNA: TGTGCCAGCAGTGAGGCCGAAGAGGGCTCCTACGAGCAGTACTTC
CDR3 protein: CASSEAEEGSYEQYF

J gene: TRBJ2-2
D gene: TRBD1
V gene: TRBV4-2
clone size: NA
CDR3 DNA: TGTGCCAGCAGACGAACCTCAGGGGGCCAGGGTACCGGGGAGCTGTTTTTT
CDR3 protein: CASRRTSGGQGTGELFF

J gene: TRBJ1-1
D gene: NA
V gene: TRBV5-1
clone size: NA
CDR3 DNA: TGCGCCAGCAGCTTAGGGTGGGGAGGGGGTACAGCTGAAGCTTTCTTT
CDR3 protein: CASSLGWGGGTAEAFF

J gene: TRBJ1-5
D gene: NA
V gene: TRBV18
clone size: once
CDR3 DNA: TGTGCCAGCTCTCCTGCAGGGGCGAACAATCAGCCCCAGCATTTT
CDR3 protein: CASSPAGANNQPQHF

J gene: TRBJ1-4
D gene: NA
V gene: TRBV30
clone size: NA
CDR3 DNA: TGTGCCTGGGGTAAACAGGGCTTACGGGAAAAACTGTTTTTT
CDR3 protein: CAWGKQGLREKLFF

J gene: TRBJ1-2
D gene: TRBD1
V gene: TRBV7-9
clone size: NA
CDR3 DNA: TGTGCCAGCACCCTGGACAGGGGAATCAATGGCTACACCTTC
CDR3 protein: CASTLDRGINGYTF

J gene: TRBJ1-5
D gene: NA
V gene: TRBV30
clone size: NA
CDR3 DNA: TGTGCCTGGAGTACTTCCACGGTTGGTCAGCCCCAGCATTTT
CDR3 protein: CAWSTSTVGQPQHF

J gene: TRBJ1-1
D gene: TRBD1
V gene: TRBV4-2
clone size: NA
CDR3 DNA: TGTGCCAGCAGCCAAGCCGCAGGGGGGAACACTGAAGCTTTCTTT
CDR3 protein: CASSQAAGGNTEAFF